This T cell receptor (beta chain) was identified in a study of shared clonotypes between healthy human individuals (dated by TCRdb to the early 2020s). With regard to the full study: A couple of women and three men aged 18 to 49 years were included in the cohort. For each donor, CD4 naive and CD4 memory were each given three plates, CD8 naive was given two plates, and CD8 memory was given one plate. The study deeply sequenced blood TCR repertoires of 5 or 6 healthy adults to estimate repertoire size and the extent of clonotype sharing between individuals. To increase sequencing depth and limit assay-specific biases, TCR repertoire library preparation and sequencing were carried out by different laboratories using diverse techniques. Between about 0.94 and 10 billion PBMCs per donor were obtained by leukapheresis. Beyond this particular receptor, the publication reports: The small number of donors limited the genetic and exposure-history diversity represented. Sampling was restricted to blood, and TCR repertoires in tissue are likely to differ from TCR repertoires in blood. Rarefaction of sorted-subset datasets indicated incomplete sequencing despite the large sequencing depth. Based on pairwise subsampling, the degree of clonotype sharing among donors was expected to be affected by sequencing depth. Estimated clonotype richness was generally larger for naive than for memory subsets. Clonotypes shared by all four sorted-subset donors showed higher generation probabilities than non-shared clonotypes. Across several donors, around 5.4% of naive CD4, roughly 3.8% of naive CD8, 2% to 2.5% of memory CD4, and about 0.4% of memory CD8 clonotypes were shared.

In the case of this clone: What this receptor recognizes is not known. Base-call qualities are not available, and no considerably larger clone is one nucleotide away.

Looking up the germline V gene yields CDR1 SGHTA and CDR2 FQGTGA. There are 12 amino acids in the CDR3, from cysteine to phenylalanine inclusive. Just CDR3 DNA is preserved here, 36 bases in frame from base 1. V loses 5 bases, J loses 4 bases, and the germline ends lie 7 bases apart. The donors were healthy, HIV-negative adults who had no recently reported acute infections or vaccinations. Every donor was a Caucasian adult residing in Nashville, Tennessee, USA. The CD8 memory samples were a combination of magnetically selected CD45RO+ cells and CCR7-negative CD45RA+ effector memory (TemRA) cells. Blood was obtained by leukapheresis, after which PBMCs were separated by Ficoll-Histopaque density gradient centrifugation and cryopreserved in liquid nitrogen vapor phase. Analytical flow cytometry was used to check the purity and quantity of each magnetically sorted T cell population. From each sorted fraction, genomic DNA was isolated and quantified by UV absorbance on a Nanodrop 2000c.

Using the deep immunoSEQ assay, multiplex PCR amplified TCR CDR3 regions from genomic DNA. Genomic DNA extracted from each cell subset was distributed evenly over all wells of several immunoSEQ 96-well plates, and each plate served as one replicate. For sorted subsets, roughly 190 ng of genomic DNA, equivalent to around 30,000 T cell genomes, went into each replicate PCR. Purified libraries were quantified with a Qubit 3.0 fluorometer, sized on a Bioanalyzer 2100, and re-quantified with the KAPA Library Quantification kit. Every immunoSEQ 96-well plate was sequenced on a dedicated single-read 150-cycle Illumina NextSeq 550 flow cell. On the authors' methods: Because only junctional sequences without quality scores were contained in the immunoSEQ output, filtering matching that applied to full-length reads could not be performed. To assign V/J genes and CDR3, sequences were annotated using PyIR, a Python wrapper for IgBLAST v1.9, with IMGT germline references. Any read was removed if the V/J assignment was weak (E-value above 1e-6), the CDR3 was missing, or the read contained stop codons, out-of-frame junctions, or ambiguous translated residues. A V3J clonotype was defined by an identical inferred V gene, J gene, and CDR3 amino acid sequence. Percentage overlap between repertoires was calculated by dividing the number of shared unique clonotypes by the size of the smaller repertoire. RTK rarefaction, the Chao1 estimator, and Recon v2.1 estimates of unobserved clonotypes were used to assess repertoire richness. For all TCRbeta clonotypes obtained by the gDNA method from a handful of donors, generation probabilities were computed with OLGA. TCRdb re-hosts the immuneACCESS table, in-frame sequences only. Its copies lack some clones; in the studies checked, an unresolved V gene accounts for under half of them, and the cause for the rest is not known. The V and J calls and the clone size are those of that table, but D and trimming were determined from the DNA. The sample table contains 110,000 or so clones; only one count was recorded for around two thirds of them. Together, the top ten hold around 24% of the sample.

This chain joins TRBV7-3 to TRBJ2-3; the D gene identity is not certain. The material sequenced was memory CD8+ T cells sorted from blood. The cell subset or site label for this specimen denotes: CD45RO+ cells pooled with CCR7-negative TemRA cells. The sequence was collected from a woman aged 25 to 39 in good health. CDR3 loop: CASSPSADTQYF. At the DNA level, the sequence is TGTGCCAGCAGCCCCAGTGCAGATACGCAGTATTTT.